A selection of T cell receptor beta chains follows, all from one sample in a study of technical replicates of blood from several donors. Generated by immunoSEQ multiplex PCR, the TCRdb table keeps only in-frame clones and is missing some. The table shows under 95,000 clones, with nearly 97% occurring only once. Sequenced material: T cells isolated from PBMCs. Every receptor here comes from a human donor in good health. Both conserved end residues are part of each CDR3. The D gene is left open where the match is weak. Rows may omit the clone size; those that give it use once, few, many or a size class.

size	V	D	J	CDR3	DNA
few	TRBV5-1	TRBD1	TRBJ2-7	CASSPGRTGDLDEQYF	TGCGCCAGCAGCCCGGGGCGTACAGGGGATTTGGACGAGCAGTACTTC
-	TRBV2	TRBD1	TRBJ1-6	CASSRDRGTYNSPLHF	TGTGCCAGCAGCCGGGACAGGGGAACCTATAATTCACCCCTCCACTTT
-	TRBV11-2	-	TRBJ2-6	CASSRTAGSGANVLTF	TGTGCCAGCAGCCGGACAGCCGGCTCTGGGGCCAACGTCCTGACTTTC
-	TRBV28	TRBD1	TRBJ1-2	CASSRQGGYGYTF	TGTGCCAGTAGCAGACAGGGCGGCTATGGCTACACCTTC
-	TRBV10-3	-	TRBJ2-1	CAISSEMAYNEQFF	TGTGCCATCAGCAGCGAGATGGCCTACAATGAGCAGTTCTTC
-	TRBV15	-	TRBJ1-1	CATSRAGGVGNTEAFF	TGTGCCACCAGCAGAGCCGGGGGAGTGGGTAACACTGAAGCTTTCTTT
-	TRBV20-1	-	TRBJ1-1	CSAEGAEAFF	TGCAGTGCTGAGGGCGCTGAAGCTTTCTTT
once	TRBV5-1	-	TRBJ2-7	CASSRVPLSEQYF	TGCGCCAGCAGCCGGGTCCCTTTAAGCGAGCAGTACTTC
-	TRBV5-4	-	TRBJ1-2	CASNMGGSYGYTF	TGTGCCAGCAACATGGGAGGGAGCTATGGCTACACCTTC
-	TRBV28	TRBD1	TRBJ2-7	CASSYVRRDRTYEQYF	TGTGCCAGCAGTTACGTTAGACGGGACAGAACCTACGAGCAGTACTTC
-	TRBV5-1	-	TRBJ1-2	CASSEETTGSDGYTF	TGCGCCAGCAGCGAGGAAACAACAGGGTCGGACGGCTACACCTTC
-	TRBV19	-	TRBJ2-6	CASNEGTSGANVLTF	TGTGCCAGTAACGAGGGGACATCTGGGGCCAACGTCCTGACTTTC
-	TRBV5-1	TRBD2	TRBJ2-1	CASSFRSSGAASVKTKQFF	TGCGCCAGCAGCTTTCGTTCTAGCGGGGCGGCCAGTGTTAAAACGAAGCAGTTCTTC
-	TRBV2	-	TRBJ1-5	CASSEGGSNQPQHF	TGTGCCAGCAGTGAGGGGGGAAGCAATCAGCCCCAGCATTTT
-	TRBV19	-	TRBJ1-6	CASVGQGNSPLHF	TGTGCCAGTGTGGGGCAGGGGAATTCACCCCTCCACTTT
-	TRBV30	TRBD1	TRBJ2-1	CAWSRGQGSNEQFF	TGTGCCTGGTCCCGGGGACAGGGCAGCAATGAGCAGTTCTTC
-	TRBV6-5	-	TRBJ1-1	CASTHRWGFEAFF	TGTGCCAGCACCCACAGGTGGGGCTTTGAAGCTTTCTTT
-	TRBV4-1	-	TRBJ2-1	CASSQEMSLDEQFF	TGCGCCAGCAGCCAAGAGATGAGTTTAGATGAGCAGTTCTTC
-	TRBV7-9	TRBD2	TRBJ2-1	CASSRASGGTYNEQFF	TGTGCCAGCAGCAGGGCTAGCGGGGGGACTTACAATGAGCAGTTCTTC
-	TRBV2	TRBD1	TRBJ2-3	CASRPGTGTDTQYF	TGTGCCAGCAGACCCGGGACAGGCACAGATACGCAGTATTTT
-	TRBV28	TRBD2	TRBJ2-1	CASSWDSGNTYNEQFF	TGTGCCAGCAGTTGGGATAGCGGGAACACCTACAATGAGCAGTTCTTC
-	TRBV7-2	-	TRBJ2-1	CASSLVHASSRPQFF	TGTGCCAGCAGCTTAGTCCACGCTTCTAGCCGTCCGCAGTTCTTC
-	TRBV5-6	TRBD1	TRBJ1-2	CASSGYRQGYGYTF	TGTGCCAGCAGCGGATACCGACAGGGGTACGGCTACACCTTC
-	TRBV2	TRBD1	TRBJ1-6	CASSRDRGPYNSPLHF	TGTGCCAGCAGCCGGGACAGGGGACCCTATAATTCACCCCTCCACTTT
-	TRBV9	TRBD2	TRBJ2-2	CASSVDGSGAANTGELFF	TGTGCCAGCAGCGTCGACGGTAGCGGGGCAGCGAACACCGGGGAGCTGTTTTTT
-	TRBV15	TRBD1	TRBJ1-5	CATSSSRGPQPQHF	TGTGCCACCAGCAGCTCCAGGGGGCCTCAGCCCCAGCATTTT
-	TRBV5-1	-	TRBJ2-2	CASSSTDPNTGELFF	TGCGCCAGCAGCTCGACAGATCCGAACACCGGGGAGCTGTTTTTT